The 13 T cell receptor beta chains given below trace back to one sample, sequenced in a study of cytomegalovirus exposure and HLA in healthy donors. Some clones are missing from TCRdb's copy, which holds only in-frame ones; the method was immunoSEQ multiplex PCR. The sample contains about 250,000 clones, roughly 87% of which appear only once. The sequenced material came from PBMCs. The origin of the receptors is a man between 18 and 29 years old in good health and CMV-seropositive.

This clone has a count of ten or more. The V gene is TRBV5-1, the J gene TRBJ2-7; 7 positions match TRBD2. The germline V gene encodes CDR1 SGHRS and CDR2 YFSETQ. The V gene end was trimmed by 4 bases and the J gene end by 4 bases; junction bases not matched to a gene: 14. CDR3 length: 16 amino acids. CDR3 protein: CASSPTFGAGMYEQYF. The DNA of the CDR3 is TGCGCCAGCAGCCCGACCTTTGGAGCGGGAATGTACGAGCAGTACTTC.

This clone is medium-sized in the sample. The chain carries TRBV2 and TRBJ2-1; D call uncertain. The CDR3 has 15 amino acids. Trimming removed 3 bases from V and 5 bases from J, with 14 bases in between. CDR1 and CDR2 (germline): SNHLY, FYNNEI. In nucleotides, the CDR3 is TGTGCCAGCAGTGATCCCGGAGTAACCAACAATGAGCAGTTCTTC. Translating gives CASSDPGVTNNEQFF.

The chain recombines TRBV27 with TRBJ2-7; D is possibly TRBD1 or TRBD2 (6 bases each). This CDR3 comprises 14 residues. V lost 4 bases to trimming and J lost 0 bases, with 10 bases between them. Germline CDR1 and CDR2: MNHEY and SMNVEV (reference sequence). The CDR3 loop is CASSSRDNSYEQYF. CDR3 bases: TGTGCCAGCAGTTCGCGGGACAACTCCTACGAGCAGTACTTC.

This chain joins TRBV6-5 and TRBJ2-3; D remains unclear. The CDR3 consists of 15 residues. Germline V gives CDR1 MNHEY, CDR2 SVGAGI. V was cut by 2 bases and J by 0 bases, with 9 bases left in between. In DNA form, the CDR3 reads TGTGCCAGCAGTTACACCCGATTTAGCACAGATACGCAGTATTTT. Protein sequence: CASSYTRFSTDTQYF.

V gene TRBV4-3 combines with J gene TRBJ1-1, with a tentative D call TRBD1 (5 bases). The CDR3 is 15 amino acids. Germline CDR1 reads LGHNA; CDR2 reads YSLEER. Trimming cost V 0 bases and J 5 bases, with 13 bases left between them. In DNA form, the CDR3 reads TGCGCCAGCAGCCAAGATGGGGCAGGGTGGACTGAAGCTTTCTTT. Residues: CASSQDGAGWTEAFF.

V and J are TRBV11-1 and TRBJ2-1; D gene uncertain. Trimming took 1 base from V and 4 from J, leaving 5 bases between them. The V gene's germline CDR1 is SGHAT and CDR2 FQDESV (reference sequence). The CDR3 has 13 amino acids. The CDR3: CASSLGQYNEQFF. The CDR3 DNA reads TGTGCCAGCAGCTTAGGGCAGTACAATGAGCAGTTCTTC.

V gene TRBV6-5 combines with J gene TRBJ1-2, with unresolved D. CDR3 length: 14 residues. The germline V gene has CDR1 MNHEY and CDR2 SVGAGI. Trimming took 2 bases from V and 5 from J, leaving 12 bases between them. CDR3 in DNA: TGTGCCAGCAGTTACGTGGCAGGAGAATATGGCTACACCTTC. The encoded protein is CASSYVAGEYGYTF.

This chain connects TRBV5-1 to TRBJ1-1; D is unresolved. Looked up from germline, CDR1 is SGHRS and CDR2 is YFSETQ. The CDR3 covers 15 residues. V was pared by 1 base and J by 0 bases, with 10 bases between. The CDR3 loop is CASSLMGGMNTEAFF. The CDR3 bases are TGCGCCAGCAGCTTGATGGGAGGGATGAACACTGAAGCTTTCTTT.

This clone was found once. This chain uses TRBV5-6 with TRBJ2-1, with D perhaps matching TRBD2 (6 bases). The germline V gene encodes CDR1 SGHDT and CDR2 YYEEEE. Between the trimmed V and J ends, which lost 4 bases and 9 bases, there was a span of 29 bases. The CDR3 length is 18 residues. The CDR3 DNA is TGTGCCAGCAGCCGAGGTCCGGTCGGACCCGGGTTGGGGGGTGAGCAGTTCTTC. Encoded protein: CASSRGPVGPGLGGEQFF.

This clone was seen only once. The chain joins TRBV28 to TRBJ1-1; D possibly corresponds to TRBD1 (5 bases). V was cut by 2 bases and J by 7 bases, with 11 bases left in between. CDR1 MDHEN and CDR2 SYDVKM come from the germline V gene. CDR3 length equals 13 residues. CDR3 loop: CASSLGGDLEAFF. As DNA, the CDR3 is TGTGCCAGCAGTTTAGGAGGGGATCTTGAAGCTTTCTTT.

This CDR3 reads CASSSYRGQEVDEQYF. The CDR3, as DNA: TGTGCCAGCAGCTCCTACCGGGGACAGGAGGTCGACGAGCAGTACTTC. V gene TRBV7-3 combines with J gene TRBJ2-7, with TRBD1 identical over 8 bases. Germline CDR1 reads SGHTA; CDR2 reads FQGTGA. The CDR3 spans 16 residues. V trimming: 4 bases; J trimming: 5 bases; junction bases outside the gene matches: 13. Complete variable domain (other parts from reference TRBV7-3 and TRBJ2-7): GAGVSQTPSNKVTEKGKYVELRCDPISGHTALYWYRQSLGQGPEFLIYFQGTGAADDSGLPNDRFFAVRPEGSVSTLKIQRTERGDSAVYLCASSSYRGQEVDEQYFGPGTRLTVT.

The CDR3 region has the DNA TGTGCCAGCAGTTCTAGGGGGACCCAGTACTTC. As protein: CASSSRGTQYF. The chain links TRBV6-5 to TRBJ2-5; weak D call: TRBD1 (5 bases). Trimming took off 4 bases at V and 7 bases at J, with 7 bases between the two ends. This CDR3 comprises 11 residues. Germline V gives CDR1 MNHEY, CDR2 SVGAGI.

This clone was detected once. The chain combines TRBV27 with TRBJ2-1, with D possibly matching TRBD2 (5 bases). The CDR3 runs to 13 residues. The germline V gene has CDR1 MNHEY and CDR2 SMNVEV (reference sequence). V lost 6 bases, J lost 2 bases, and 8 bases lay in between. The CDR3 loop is CASRRATYNEQFF. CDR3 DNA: TGTGCCAGCAGGCGGGCTACCTACAATGAGCAGTTCTTC.